The rows below give T cell receptor beta chains drawn from one sample of a study of cytomegalovirus exposure and HLA in healthy donors. Assay: immunoSEQ multiplex PCR; the TCRdb copy retains only in-frame clones and omits some. The profile shows approximately 130,000 clones, over 75% of them singletons. Source material: PBMCs. Receptors originate from a woman aged 40 to 49 in good health and CMV-seropositive. CDR3s include the opening cysteine and the closing phenylalanine or tryptophan. The D gene is left open where the match is weak. Where a row states a size, it is once, few, many or the class of an expanded clone; other rows omit it.

TRBV4-1	NA	TRBJ2-1	NA	CASSQVTGRPLF	TGCGCCAGCAGCCAAGTGACAGGACGGCCCCTCTTC
TRBV7-8	NA	TRBJ2-7	TRBD1	CASSLQGIDYEQYF	TGTGCCAGCAGCCTACAGGGGATCGACTACGAGCAGTACTTC
TRBV14	once	TRBJ2-7	TRBD1	CASGEGQGYYEQYF	TGTGCCAGCGGCGAGGGACAGGGTTACTACGAGCAGTACTTC
TRBV18	NA	TRBJ1-1	NA	CASSPPGPGNTEAFF	TGTGCCAGCTCACCACCGGGGCCTGGGAACACTGAAGCTTTCTTT
TRBV5-1	NA	TRBJ2-5	NA	CASSLSTAQETQYF	TGCGCCAGCAGCTTATCGACAGCGCAAGAGACCCAGTACTTC
TRBV27	NA	TRBJ1-6	NA	CASSFRSYNSPLHF	TGTGCCAGCAGTTTCCGGAGTTATAATTCACCCCTCCACTTT
TRBV11-2	NA	TRBJ1-1	TRBD1	CASSSWTGNTEAFF	TGTGCCAGCAGCTCATGGACAGGGAACACTGAAGCTTTCTTT
TRBV7-9	NA	TRBJ1-1	NA	CSSSSIWGGRNTEAFF	TGTTCCAGCAGCTCCATCTGGGGGGGAAGGAACACTGAAGCTTTCTTT
TRBV19	NA	TRBJ1-2	NA	CASNTGIYGYTF	TGTGCCAGTAACACAGGGATCTATGGCTACACCTTC
TRBV2	NA	TRBJ1-5	NA	CASRVYHRAGTQPQHF	TGTGCCAGCAGGGTTTACCACAGGGCCGGAACTCAGCCCCAGCATTTT
TRBV9	NA	TRBJ2-3	NA	CASSVGPGSSTDTQYF	TGTGCCAGCAGCGTAGGTCCAGGATCTAGCACAGATACGCAGTATTTT
TRBV6-4	NA	TRBJ2-3	TRBD2	CASSETSGSSLMDTQYF	TGTGCCAGCAGCGAAACTAGCGGGTCTTCGTTGATGGATACGCAGTATTTT
TRBV19	NA	TRBJ1-6	NA	CASSWEFRDSPLHF	TGTGCCAGTAGTTGGGAGTTTAGGGATTCACCCCTCCACTTT
TRBV9	few	TRBJ1-3	NA	CASSVGQVTSGNTIYF	TGTGCCAGCAGCGTAGGGCAGGTCACCTCTGGAAACACCATATATTTT
TRBV28	NA	TRBJ2-7	TRBD1	CASSLYQGAVDEQYF	TGTGCCAGCAGTTTATATCAGGGGGCGGTAGACGAGCAGTACTTC
TRBV5-1	NA	TRBJ1-1	NA	CASTSGQNTEAFF	TGCGCCAGCACTTCTGGCCAGAACACTGAAGCTTTCTTT
TRBV10-3	NA	TRBJ2-7	TRBD1	CAISPTGGTYEQYF	TGTGCCATCAGCCCGACAGGGGGAACCTACGAGCAGTACTTC
TRBV4-1	NA	TRBJ2-7	NA	CASSQVSGKGYEQYF	TGCGCCAGCAGCCAAGTGTCGGGGAAGGGCTACGAGCAGTACTTC
TRBV19	NA	TRBJ2-5	NA	CASSPIRRQETQYF	TGTGCCAGTAGTCCCATCCGGAGGCAAGAGACCCAGTACTTC
TRBV19	NA	TRBJ2-7	NA	CASSVTQPYEQYF	TGTGCCAGTAGTGTGACACAACCTTACGAGCAGTACTTC
TRBV5-8	NA	TRBJ2-1	NA	CASSLEHGSSSYNEQFF	TGTGCCAGCAGCTTGGAGCACGGTTCGAGCTCCTACAATGAGCAGTTCTTC
TRBV10-2	NA	TRBJ2-7	NA	CASSLTSGYEQYF	TGCGCCAGCAGTCTCACGTCCGGCTACGAGCAGTACTTC
TRBV5-4	NA	TRBJ2-7	NA	CASSPAGSGSYEQYF	TGTGCCAGCAGCCCCGCCGGGAGCGGGTCCTACGAGCAGTACTTC
TRBV14	NA	TRBJ2-1	NA	CASSQAGWFYNEQFF	TGTGCCAGCAGCCAAGCGGGGTGGTTCTACAATGAGCAGTTCTTC
TRBV18	NA	TRBJ2-3	NA	CASSPPDRRGGTQYF	TGTGCCAGCTCACCACCGGACAGGCGGGGCGGTACGCAGTATTTT